These 15 T cell receptor beta chains were all obtained from the same sample, sequenced in a study of blood T cell repertoires in COVID-19. Only in-frame clones appear in the TCRdb table, and some are missing; sequencing was by immunoSEQ multiplex PCR. The table lists some 240,000 clones, 85% to 90% of them singletons. Sequencing input: peripheral blood. The receptors derive from a woman between 55 and 75 years old with COVID-19, enrolled during active disease.

In DNA, the CDR3 is TGTGCCAGCACCGCCCTCGGGGTGTTTGGCTATGGCTACACCTTC. This translates into CASTALGVFGYGYTF. This rearrangement joins TRBV2 to TRBJ1-2; D uncertain. Germline lookup yields CDR1 SNHLY and CDR2 FYNNEI. Trimming pared 7 bases from V and 4 bases from J, leaving 19 bases between. The CDR3 totals 15 residues.

The V call is TRBV6-5, the J call TRBJ1-1; 8 positions agree with TRBD1. The CDR3 consists of 14 residues. V lost 5 bases, J lost 4 bases, and 6 bases stayed unmatched. The V gene's germline CDR1 is MNHEY and CDR2 SVGAGI. For the CDR3, the DNA is TGTGCCAGCAGTACCAGGGGGCAGGGCACTGAAGCTTTCTTT. Its translation is CASSTRGQGTEAFF.

This chain links TRBV30 with TRBJ1-2, with D unclear. Germline CDR1 GTSNPN, CDR2 SVGIG (reference sequence). Trimming removed 2 bases from V and 1 base from J, with 11 bases in between. The CDR3 totals 14 residues. Here the CDR3 reads CAWSWPASNYGYTF. The DNA of the CDR3 is TGTGCCTGGAGTTGGCCAGCGAGTAACTATGGCTACACCTTC. The whole variable domain, filled in from reference TRBV30 and TRBJ1-2, reads SQTIHQWPATLVQPVGSPLSLECTVEGTSNPNLYWYRQAAGRGLQLLFYSVGIGQISSEVPQNLSASRPQDRQFILSSKKLLLSDSGFYLCAWSWPASNYGYTFGSGTRLTVV.

The chain links TRBV7-6 to TRBJ1-6; D is perhaps TRBD1 (5 bases). The CDR3 consists of 13 residues. Germline CDR1 SGHVS, CDR2 FNYEAQ. V shed 5 bases and J shed 8 bases, with 10 bases lying between them. For the CDR3, the DNA is TGTGCCAGCAGCCTCAGGGTGGATTCACCCCTCCACTTT. It is translated as CASSLRVDSPLHF.

This chain joins TRBV5-1 and TRBJ2-1; 8 nucleotides match TRBD2. The CDR3 has 16 residues. J lost 2 bases, V lost 1 base, and 5 bases had no gene match. Germline V gene sequence: CDR1 SGHRS, CDR2 YFSETQ. The CDR3 spells CASSLYSGAAYNEQFF. CDR3 DNA: TGCGCCAGCAGCTTGTATAGCGGGGCCGCCTACAATGAGCAGTTCTTC. The full variable domain, completed using reference TRBV5-1 and TRBJ2-1, is KAGVTQTPRYLIKTRGQQVTLSCSPISGHRSVSWYQQTPGQGLQFLFEYFSETQRNKGNFPGRFSGRQFSNSRSEMNVSTLELGDSALYLCASSLYSGAAYNEQFFGPGTRLTVL.

The chain links TRBV6-2 or TRBV6-3 to TRBJ1-2; D may be TRBD1 (5 bases). The V end was cut by 0 bases, the J end by 9 bases, with 8 bases between. Per germline, CDR1 MNHEY and CDR2 SVGEGT. There are 12 residues in the CDR3. The CDR3 loop is CASSYSAGSYTF. Here the CDR3 DNA reads TGTGCCAGCAGTTACTCGGCAGGGAGCTACACCTTC.

The chain has TRBV6-6 and TRBJ1-2, with 8 bases aligning to TRBD1. With 5 bases clipped from V and 0 bases from J, the junction kept 11 bases outside the gene matches. The germline CDR1 and CDR2 sequences are MNHNY and SVGAGI (reference sequence). This CDR3 spans 17 amino acids. CDR3 in DNA: TGTGCCAGCAGTCGACAGGGGAAATCAGAAGCTAACTATGGCTACACCTTC. It codes for CASSRQGKSEANYGYTF.

This clone was seen a single time. V gene TRBV3-1 (or the pseudogene TRBV3-2) combines with J gene TRBJ2-1; TRBD2 agrees at 8 bases. The CDR3 is 14 amino acids. The V and J ends lost 5 bases and 5 bases, in that order; junction bases with no gene match: 5. CDR1 and CDR2 (germline): LGHDT, YNNKEL (reference sequence). CDR3 in amino acids: CASSSLAANNEQFF. DNA of the CDR3: TGTGCCAGCAGCTCACTAGCGGCTAACAATGAGCAGTTCTTC.

V gene TRBV9 combines with J gene TRBJ1-4, with 7 bases identical to TRBD1. The V segment lost 3 bases and the J segment 3 bases; nucleotides outside the gene matches: 2. Germline V gene lookup returns CDR1 SGDLS and CDR2 YYNGEE. The CDR3 contains 14 residues. CDR3 coding DNA: TGTGCCAGCAGCGCGGGGACAGCTAATGAAAAACTGTTTTTT. Its protein product is CASSAGTANEKLFF.

The rearrangement links TRBV6-2 or TRBV6-3 to TRBJ1-5; 8 bases line up with TRBD1. This CDR3 has 16 residues. J gave up 6 bases and V 5 bases, and 12 bases lay outside the gene matches. CDR1 and CDR2 from the germline V gene are MNHEY and SVGEGT. This CDR3 is CASSTYGQGASQPQHF. In DNA form, the CDR3 reads TGTGCCAGCAGTACGTATGGGCAGGGGGCGAGTCAGCCCCAGCATTTT.

The V gene is TRBV6-2 or TRBV6-3, the J gene TRBJ2-3; TRBD2 agrees at 7 bases. The ends lost 5 bases at V and 1 base at J; junction bases unmatched: 6. The germline V gene encodes CDR1 MNHEY and CDR2 SVGEGT. The CDR3 consists of 15 residues. The DNA of the CDR3 is TGTGCCAGCAGTGCCCTCCGGGGGGGCACAGATACGCAGTATTTT. Amino acids: CASSALRGGTDTQYF.

The J gene is TRBJ2-7, the V gene TRBV7-9, with 8 nucleotides matching TRBD2. After removal of 5 bases from V and 0 bases from J, the junction contained 9 bases not matched to a gene. The germline V gene encodes CDR1 SEHNR and CDR2 FQNEAQ (reference sequence). The CDR3 is 16 amino acids. Here the CDR3 DNA reads TGTGCCAGCAGCCCGGCGTGGCGGGGGGACTCCTACGAGCAGTACTTC. Translated, it gives CASSPAWRGDSYEQYF.

The V call is TRBV10-3, the J call TRBJ2-1; D is undetermined. This CDR3 spans 17 amino acids. The ends were cut back, 0 bases at V and 5 bases at J, with 17 bases in the middle. Germline-derived CDR1 and CDR2 are ENHRY and SYGVKD. This CDR3 reads CAISESSSFTNNNEQFF. In DNA, the CDR3 is TGTGCCATCAGTGAGTCAAGTAGTTTTACCAATAACAATGAGCAGTTCTTC.

This sequence joins TRBV6-5 and TRBJ2-5, with D possibly being TRBD2 (5 bases). CDR3 length: 14 residues. The germline gives CDR1 MNHEY, CDR2 SVGAGI. Trimming took 3 bases from V and 2 from J, leaving 10 bases between them. CDR3: CASSYSGSQETQYF. CDR3 coding DNA: TGTGCCAGCAGTTATTCGGGGTCACAAGAGACCCAGTACTTC.

This clone was seen a single time. The DNA for the CDR3 is TGTGCCAGCTCACCAGCGTCCCTCAATGAGCAGTTCTTC. Amino acid sequence: CASSPASLNEQFF. The V call is TRBV18, the J call TRBJ2-1; no firm D call. Germline CDR1 is KGHSH and CDR2 is LQKENI. Trimming shortened V by 2 bases and J by 6 bases, and 8 bases separated the two germline ends. CDR3 size: 13 residues.